The rows below give T cell receptor beta chains drawn from one sample of a study of cytomegalovirus exposure and HLA in healthy donors. Using immunoSEQ multiplex PCR, the repertoire was profiled, and TCRdb retains in-frame clones only, with some absent. The sample shows 95,000 to 120,000 clones, approximately 94% of them seen only once. Specimen: PBMCs. These receptors all stem from a woman aged 18-30 years in good health and CMV-seronegative. Each CDR3 is given without its conserved first and last residue.

v_gene | CDR3aa
TRBV28 | ASSSGGSYNEQF
TRBV7-2 | ASSLARGSMTSYGYT
TRBV2 | ASSDRGDTEAF
TRBV18 | ASSGGASYNEQF
TRBV10-3 | AISDFGQPMNTEAF
TRBV23-1 | ASWTIGESKEKLF
TRBV30 | AWSEGQGRIYNEQF
TRBV10-1 | ASPYSWGQGSREAF
TRBV5-1 | ASSLDAPSSGNTIY
TRBV28 | ASTTTGTGNNEQF
TRBV4-3 | ASSQDLQGIFSYEQY
TRBV7-9 | ASSVTSGGYNEQF
TRBV30 | ARRVGSGGYNEQF
TRBV7-7 | ASINGAGQETQY
TRBV2 | ASLRGESYEQY
TRBV5-1 | ASTPLGGLNTEAF
TRBV10-1 | ASSDTSGQRPTEAF
TRBV27 | ASSWGRVGNEQF
TRBV6-1 | ASSVPYSAAF
TRBV19 | ASSITGSNSYEQY
TRBV9 | ASSVGQGSYNEQF
TRBV7-7 | ASSLSSGGAETQY
TRBV10-3 | AISETNRAGYT
TRBV6-1 | ASSPDRAETQY
TRBV6-4 | ASDLGSGSDEKLF
TRBV2 | ASSITGVDEKLF
TRBV28 | ASTVIQSNYGYT
TRBV29-1 | SVGEGWNQPQH
TRBV28 | ASSALDRGYEQY
TRBV23-1 | ASTKSETGKVVLETQY
TRBV15 | ATNLDRGLYGYT
TRBV18 | ASSRGTATYGYT
TRBV7-2 | ASSRTAGANVLT
TRBV4-3 | ASSQGGTESSGANVLT
TRBV15 | ATSRDLSNSPLH
TRBV9 | ASSATRTSNEQF
TRBV27 | ASSYVAGFEQF
TRBV14 | ASSQDVLAGQFYGYT
TRBV27 | ASSHGSGKYEYEQY